Listed below are T cell receptor beta chains from one sample, sequenced in a study of T cells in Graves' hyperthyroidism and ophthalmopathy. TCRdb recomputed calls from the multiplex PCR reads with MiXCR, one row per CDR3 protein. Of approximately 490,000 distinct CDR3 sequences listed, approximately 23% are singletons. Source material: blood. The source is a woman in her seventies with Graves' ophthalmopathy. Both conserved end residues are part of each CDR3. Fields, in order: clone size, J gene, D gene, V gene, CDR3 protein, CDR3 DNA. D genes are given only for firm matches. Rows may omit the clone size; those that give it use once, few, many or a size class.

clone size: few
J gene: TRBJ2-5
D gene: .
V gene: TRBV18
CDR3 protein: CASSPIGETQYF
CDR3 DNA: TGTGCCAGCTCACCAATTGGGGAGACCCAGTACTTC

clone size: few
J gene: TRBJ2-7
D gene: .
V gene: TRBV6-1
CDR3 protein: CASSEQGGVEQYF
CDR3 DNA: TGTGCCAGCAGTGAACAGGGTGGGGTCGAGCAGTACTTC

clone size: few
J gene: TRBJ2-7
D gene: TRBD2
V gene: TRBV4-1
CDR3 protein: CASSQVGTSAYEQYF
CDR3 DNA: TGCGCCAGCAGCCAAGTCGGGACTAGCGCCTACGAGCAGTACTTC

clone size: few
J gene: TRBJ2-7
D gene: .
V gene: TRBV6-1
CDR3 protein: CASSGPSYEQYF
CDR3 DNA: TGTGCCAGCTCCGGACCGTCCTACGAGCAGTACTTC

clone size: few
J gene: TRBJ2-2
D gene: .
V gene: TRBV9
CDR3 protein: CASSVDGFRGELFF
CDR3 DNA: TGTGCCAGCAGCGTAGATGGGTTCCGCGGGGAGCTGTTTTTT

clone size: .
J gene: TRBJ2-5
D gene: .
V gene: TRBV29-1
CDR3 protein: CSVGGLQETQYF
CDR3 DNA: TGCAGCGTGGGGGGACTTCAAGAGACCCAGTACTTC

clone size: .
J gene: TRBJ1-4
D gene: .
V gene: TRBV28
CDR3 protein: CASSTDRPNEKLFF
CDR3 DNA: TGTGCCAGCAGCACCGACAGGCCAAATGAAAAACTGTTTTTT

clone size: once
J gene: TRBJ1-3
D gene: .
V gene: TRBV4-3
CDR3 protein: CASSQEGGAGNTIYF
CDR3 DNA: TGCGCCAGCAGCCAAGAAGGGGGGGCTGGAAACACCATATATTTT

clone size: .
J gene: TRBJ2-1
D gene: TRBD2
V gene: TRBV20-1
CDR3 protein: CSAILPSGRSHNEQFF
CDR3 DNA: TGCAGTGCTATTCTGCCTAGCGGGAGGTCCCACAATGAGCAGTTCTTC

clone size: .
J gene: TRBJ2-1
D gene: .
V gene: TRBV7-3
CDR3 protein: CASSLGSVNEQFF
CDR3 DNA: TGTGCCAGCAGCTTAGGGTCAGTAAATGAGCAGTTCTTC

clone size: .
J gene: TRBJ2-1
D gene: .
V gene: TRBV4-3
CDR3 protein: CASSQRQGSYNEQFF
CDR3 DNA: TGCGCCAGCAGCCAAAGGCAGGGGTCCTACAATGAGCAGTTCTTC

clone size: .
J gene: TRBJ2-7
D gene: TRBD2
V gene: TRBV11-2
CDR3 protein: CASRTITGLHYEQYF
CDR3 DNA: TGTGCCAGCAGAACTATTACGGGACTACACTACGAGCAGTACTTC

clone size: .
J gene: TRBJ1-4
D gene: .
V gene: TRBV30
CDR3 protein: CAWGSFGEKLFF
CDR3 DNA: TGTGCCTGGGGTTCTTTTGGGGAAAAACTGTTTTTT

clone size: once
J gene: TRBJ2-5
D gene: TRBD2
V gene: TRBV20-1
CDR3 protein: CSAGGTSGFWETQYF
CDR3 DNA: TGCAGTGCTGGCGGGACTAGCGGGTTCTGGGAGACCCAGTACTTC

clone size: many
J gene: TRBJ1-5
D gene: .
V gene: TRBV28
CDR3 protein: CASSTREGSNQPQHF
CDR3 DNA: TGTGCCAGCAGTACACGGGAGGGGAGCAATCAGCCCCAGCATTTT

clone size: .
J gene: TRBJ2-7
D gene: .
V gene: TRBV20-1
CDR3 protein: CSAREGVGALVQYF
CDR3 DNA: TGCAGTGCTAGAGAGGGCGTCGGAGCCTTGGTGCAGTACTTC

clone size: .
J gene: TRBJ2-6
D gene: .
V gene: TRBV7-2
CDR3 protein: CASSLALSGANVLTF
CDR3 DNA: TGTGCCAGCAGCTTAGCGTTGAGTGGGGCCAACGTCCTGACTTTC

clone size: .
J gene: TRBJ1-2
D gene: .
V gene: TRBV7-6
CDR3 protein: CASSLAYAPDYGYTF
CDR3 DNA: TGTGCCAGCAGCTTAGCGTACGCCCCCGACTATGGCTACACCTTC

clone size: many
J gene: TRBJ2-3
D gene: .
V gene: TRBV7-3
CDR3 protein: CASSLGTEVDTQYF
CDR3 DNA: TGTGCCAGCAGCTTAGGGACGGAAGTAGATACGCAGTATTTT

clone size: few
J gene: TRBJ2-3
D gene: TRBD2
V gene: TRBV28
CDR3 protein: CASSRLGGGDTQYF
CDR3 DNA: TGTGCCAGCAGTAGACTCGGGGGGGGAGATACGCAGTATTTT

clone size: many
J gene: TRBJ2-2
D gene: TRBD2
V gene: TRBV6-1
CDR3 protein: CASSLAGATGELFF
CDR3 DNA: TGTGCCAGCAGCCTAGCGGGCGCGACCGGGGAGCTGTTTTTT

clone size: many
J gene: TRBJ1-1
D gene: .
V gene: TRBV27
CDR3 protein: CASSLGFRMNTEAFF
CDR3 DNA: TGTGCCAGCAGTTTAGGGTTCAGAATGAACACTGAAGCTTTCTTT

clone size: .
J gene: TRBJ1-2
D gene: .
V gene: TRBV12-3/TRBV12-4
CDR3 protein: CASSQQPGHRRVGYTF
CDR3 DNA: TGTGCCAGCAGTCAGCAGCCGGGACACCGAAGGGTTGGCTACACCTTC

clone size: few
J gene: TRBJ1-3
D gene: .
V gene: TRBV2
CDR3 protein: CASSAGSSGNTIYF
CDR3 DNA: TGTGCCAGCAGCGCAGGGTCCTCTGGAAACACCATATATTTT

clone size: .
J gene: TRBJ2-1
D gene: .
V gene: TRBV4-3
CDR3 protein: CASSQASWGESSYNEQFF
CDR3 DNA: TGCGCCAGCAGCCAAGCTTCCTGGGGAGAGAGCTCCTACAATGAGCAGTTCTTC

clone size: many
J gene: TRBJ2-1
D gene: .
V gene: TRBV12-3/TRBV12-4
CDR3 protein: CASRSSGFNEQFF
CDR3 DNA: TGTGCCAGCAGGTCATCCGGGTTCAATGAGCAGTTCTTC

clone size: many
J gene: TRBJ2-7
D gene: .
V gene: TRBV2
CDR3 protein: CASSVDRFSYEQYF
CDR3 DNA: TGTGCCAGCTCGGTAGACAGGTTCTCCTACGAGCAGTACTTC

clone size: few
J gene: TRBJ2-7
D gene: .
V gene: TRBV11-3
CDR3 protein: CASSRTHDEQYF
CDR3 DNA: TGTGCCAGCAGCCGGACACACGACGAGCAGTACTTC

clone size: .
J gene: TRBJ2-7
D gene: TRBD2
V gene: TRBV24-1
CDR3 protein: CATSDLRLAGPGLAGDNNEQYF
CDR3 DNA: TGTGCCACCAGTGATTTGAGGTTGGCAGGCCCAGGACTAGCGGGAGATAACAACGAGCAGTACTTC

clone size: .
J gene: TRBJ1-1
D gene: .
V gene: TRBV5-6
CDR3 protein: CASSFGVWNTEAFF
CDR3 DNA: TGTGCCAGCAGCTTTGGGGTTTGGAACACTGAAGCTTTCTTT

clone size: .
J gene: TRBJ1-2
D gene: .
V gene: TRBV20-1
CDR3 protein: CSARIFVTTGYGYTF
CDR3 DNA: TGCAGTGCTAGAATTTTCGTGACAACCGGCTATGGCTACACCTTC

clone size: .
J gene: TRBJ1-5
D gene: TRBD1
V gene: TRBV28
CDR3 protein: CASSFLDRVRNQPQHF
CDR3 DNA: TGTGCCAGCAGTTTCCTGGACAGGGTCAGGAATCAGCCCCAGCATTTT

clone size: few
J gene: TRBJ2-1
D gene: .
V gene: TRBV20-1
CDR3 protein: CSASRGSYNEQFF
CDR3 DNA: TGCAGTGCTAGCCGGGGCTCCTACAATGAGCAGTTCTTC

clone size: .
J gene: TRBJ1-1
D gene: .
V gene: TRBV10-1
CDR3 protein: CASSDGRGRTEAFF
CDR3 DNA: TGCGCCAGCAGTGACGGACGAGGGCGGACTGAAGCTTTCTTT

clone size: few
J gene: TRBJ1-5
D gene: TRBD1
V gene: TRBV3-1
CDR3 protein: CASSQDLTGGRQPQHF
CDR3 DNA: TGTGCCAGCAGCCAAGACCTGACAGGGGGCAGGCAGCCCCAGCATTTT

clone size: .
J gene: TRBJ1-5
D gene: TRBD1
V gene: TRBV28
CDR3 protein: CASSGTEQGAQHF
CDR3 DNA: TGTGCCAGCAGTGGGACAGAGCAGGGGGCCCAGCATTTT